Following are 10 T cell receptor beta chains from one sample sequenced in a study of blood T cells in healthy people across ages. Next came a second PCR, run for about 6 to 11 cycles, which used a sample-barcoded 5' primer along with a J-beta primer mix. TCRdb analysed the 5' RACE reads with MiXCR anew, one entry per CDR3 protein. The table lists 550,000 to 700,000 distinct CDR3 sequences, about 25% of them singletons. The sample taken for sequencing was blood. These receptor sequences come from a woman aged 70-85 years in good health.

About this clonotype itself: The junction shows a germline mismatch at one end, possibly a read error. The rearrangement links TRBV2 to TRBJ2-5, with D tentatively TRBD2 (5 bases). The CDR3 length is 13 residues. The germline V gene has CDR1 SNHLY and CDR2 FYNNEI. The CDR3 reads CVSSGSSGETQYF. CDR3 in DNA: TGTGTCAGCAGTGGGTCCTCGGGGGAGACCCAGTACTTC.

This clonotype was detected only a few times. The chain employs TRBV6-6 and TRBJ2-5; TRBD2 matches at 7 bases. Near its end, the DNA agrees better with TRBJ2-7, so the J call may be wrong. Per the germline V gene, CDR1 is MNHNY and CDR2 is SVGAGI (reference sequence). This CDR3 has 13 residues. CDR3 sequence reads: CASTSSGVDEQYF. The CDR3 bases are TGTGCCAGCACCTCGAGCGGGGTCGACGAGCAGTACTTC.

V is TRBV7-9 and J is TRBJ2-1; 10 positions match TRBD2. CDR1 and CDR2 from the germline V gene are SEHNR and FQNEAQ (reference sequence). Germline trimming cut 6 bases from V and 5 bases from J; bases unmatched to any gene: 7. The CDR3 consists of 15 residues. The CDR3 bases are TGTGCCAGCAGGTTAACAGCGGGGGGGCACAATGAGCAGTTCTTC. This translates into CASRLTAGGHNEQFF.

This clonotype came up a few times. A read error may produce the germline difference seen at one junction end. V is TRBV6-6 and J is TRBJ1-3; 7 bases agree with TRBD1. This CDR3 comprises 12 residues. The germline gives CDR1 MNHNY, CDR2 SVGAGI (reference sequence). This CDR3 is CASSYGVDRAHF. CDR3 coding DNA: TGTGCCAGCAGTTACGGGGTTGACAGGGCCCATTTT.

This clonotype turned up a few times. This CDR3 is CASLPGQTNTEAFF. The CDR3 DNA sequence: TGTGCCAGCCTGCCGGGACAGACGAACACTGAAGCTTTCTTT. The V gene is TRBV6-5, the J gene TRBJ1-1; 7 positions match TRBD1. CDR1 is MNHEY and CDR2 is SVGAGI in the germline V gene. This CDR3 is 14 amino acids long. Germline trimming cut 8 bases from V and 1 base from J; bases unmatched to any gene: 7.

This chain uses TRBV25-1 with TRBJ1-5; D uncertain. Trimming cost V 10 bases and J 2 bases, with 18 bases left between them. The germline CDR1 and CDR2 sequences are MGHDK and SYGVNS. This CDR3 has 15 residues. The CDR3 sequence: CAKPLYWVGNQPQHF. In DNA form, the CDR3 reads TGTGCCAAACCTCTATATTGGGTGGGCAATCAGCCCCAGCATTTT.

The chain links TRBV5-1 to TRBJ1-1; D gene ambiguous. Germline CDR1 SGHRS, CDR2 YFSETQ. The CDR3 contains 13 residues. V was cut by 6 bases and J by 1 base, with 10 bases left in between. The DNA of the CDR3 is TGCGCCAGCAAGTTTCAGCCGAACACTGAAGCTTTCTTT. Protein sequence: CASKFQPNTEAFF.

This clonotype was observed a handful of times. The chain links TRBV29-1 to TRBJ2-6, with D unclear. CDR1 SQVTM and CDR2 ANQGSEA come from the germline V gene. The CDR3 sequence is 14 residues long. V dropped 4 bases and J dropped 0 bases, with 7 bases sitting between them. The CDR3 sequence is CSVGSNSGANVLTF. CDR3 in DNA: TGCAGCGTTGGAAGCAACTCTGGGGCCAACGTCCTGACTTTC.

This clonotype has only a few counts. This chain joins TRBV5-1 and TRBJ1-1; a possible D gene is TRBD1 (6 bases). The germline V gene encodes CDR1 SGHRS and CDR2 YFSETQ. CDR3 length equals 14 residues. Trimming cost V 3 bases and J 0 bases, with 9 bases left between them. This CDR3 is CASSSGDLNTEAFF. The DNA for the CDR3 is TGCGCCAGCAGCTCAGGGGACTTGAACACTGAAGCTTTCTTT.

This clonotype has at least ten counts. In DNA form, the CDR3 reads TGCAGTGCTAGGGGCAGTCGCGGCTACACCTTC. Its protein product is CSARGSRGYTF. The V call is TRBV20-1, the J call TRBJ1-2; D uncertain. Germline V gene lookup returns CDR1 DFQATT and CDR2 SNEGSKA (reference sequence). Deletions cut 3 bases from V and 8 bases from J, with 10 bases between. There are 11 residues in the CDR3.